The 32 T cell receptor beta chains reported below all come from one sample, sequenced in a study of cytomegalovirus exposure and HLA in healthy donors. Researchers ran the PCR with 60 Vbeta and 13 Jbeta primers. Generated by immunoSEQ multiplex PCR, the TCRdb table keeps only in-frame clones and is missing some. This sample yields more than 150,000 clones, of which 65% to 90% are seen a single time; under 1.5% belongs to the top ten. The sample taken for sequencing was PBMCs. These receptors all stem from a girl aged 2 to 9 in good health and CMV-seropositive.

The V gene is TRBV27, the J gene TRBJ1-6, with 7 bases identical to TRBD1. Trimming took 6 bases from V and 0 from J; bases not matched to a gene: 2. Germline lookup yields CDR1 MNHEY and CDR2 SMNVEV (reference sequence). The CDR3 totals 15 residues. DNA of the CDR3: TGTGCCAGCAGGTCAGGGGGCTCCTATAATTCACCCCTCCACTTT. Translation: CASRSGGSYNSPLHF.

This clone showed up just once. V usage is TRBV11-2 and J usage is TRBJ2-3; perhaps TRBD2 as D (5 bases). The length of the CDR3 is 15 residues. Germline V CDR1 and CDR2: SGHAT, FQNNGV. V lost 5 bases to trimming and J lost 5 bases, with 17 bases between them. The CDR3 DNA follows: TGTGCCAGCAGCCGCCGGGGTATTGGGATAGATACGCAGTATTTT. It codes for CASSRRGIGIDTQYF.

Worth noting for this clone: One end of the junction fails to match germline, which may point to a read error. The rearrangement links TRBV19 to TRBJ1-2; 8 positions match TRBD1. The germline V gene encodes CDR1 LNHDA and CDR2 SQIVND (reference sequence). The CDR3 covers 14 residues. Here the CDR3 reads CASSIGTGKDGYPF. The CDR3 region has the DNA TGTGCCAGTAGTATAGGGACAGGGAAGGATGGCTACCCCTTC.

This clone has only one observation. The chain couples TRBV4-2 to TRBJ2-2; D remains unclear. CDR3 length: 12 residues. Germline V gene sequence: CDR1 LGHNA, CDR2 YNFKEQ. V lost 4 bases, J lost 9 bases, and 9 bases lay in between. CDR3: CASSPAPRELFF. The CDR3 coding sequence is TGTGCCAGCAGCCCCGCTCCTAGGGAGCTGTTTTTT.

The V gene is TRBV9, the J gene TRBJ1-2; 8 bases fit TRBD1. This CDR3 is built from 14 residues. Per germline, CDR1 SGDLS and CDR2 YYNGEE. J gave up 4 bases and V 0 bases, and 2 bases lay outside the gene matches. The CDR3 nucleotides are TGTGCCAGCAGCGTAGAGGGACAGGTCTATGGCTACACCTTC. This sequence encodes CASSVEGQVYGYTF.

J is TRBJ1-2 and V is TRBV28; 9 nucleotides match TRBD1. CDR3 length: 16 residues. V gave up 1 base and J gave up 6 bases; unmatched junction bases: 9. From germline, CDR1 is MDHEN and CDR2 SYDVKM. CDR3 in DNA: TGTGCCAGCAGTTTATACAAAACAGGGGGCGCCAATGGCTACACCTTC. Its translation: CASSLYKTGGANGYTF.

V is TRBV7-9 and J is TRBJ1-4, with 8 bases aligning to TRBD1. This CDR3 spans 14 amino acids. V trimming: 1 base; J trimming: 5 bases; junction bases outside the gene matches: 0. Germline V gene data show CDR1 as SEHNR and CDR2 as FQNEAQ (reference sequence). The CDR3: CASSLGTGNEKLFF. In DNA form, the CDR3 reads TGTGCCAGCAGCTTAGGGACAGGGAATGAAAAACTGTTTTTT.

The rearrangement uses TRBV2 and TRBJ2-2; D is ambiguous. CDR3 length: 13 amino acids. The V end lost 7 bases, the J end lost 3 bases, and 9 bases lay between the germline ends. Germline-derived CDR1 and CDR2 are SNHLY and FYNNEI. The CDR3 DNA follows: TGTGCCAGCACCATTACTTACACCGGGGAGCTGTTTTTT. Translating gives CASTITYTGELFF.

This chain uses TRBV19 with TRBJ2-5, with D tentatively TRBD1 (6 bases). CDR3 length: 14 residues. Trimming pared 5 bases from V and 5 bases from J, leaving 15 bases between. CDR1 LNHDA and CDR2 SQIVND come from the germline V gene (reference sequence). The CDR3 sequence is CASSSTVRGETQYF. In DNA form, the CDR3 reads TGTGCCAGTAGTTCCACGGTCAGGGGTGAGACCCAGTACTTC.

V gene TRBV5-1 combines with J gene TRBJ2-6, with TRBD1 identical over 12 bases. Germline V gene lookup returns CDR1 SGHRS and CDR2 YFSETQ. The CDR3 spans 19 residues. Trimming at V came to 5 bases and at J to 0 bases, leaving 9 bases not matched to a gene. The CDR3 nucleotides read TGCGCCAGCAGATTCTCCGGGACAGGGGGCTACTCTGGGGCCAACGTCCTGACTTTC. Translated, it gives CASRFSGTGGYSGANVLTF. Complete variable domain (other parts from reference TRBV5-1 and TRBJ2-6): KAGVTQTPRYLIKTRGQQVTLSCSPISGHRSVSWYQQTPGQGLQFLFEYFSETQRNKGNFPGRFSGRQFSNSRSEMNVSTLELGDSALYLCASRFSGTGGYSGANVLTFGAGSRLTVL.

The rearrangement joins TRBV4-2 to TRBJ1-5; perhaps TRBD1 as D (6 bases). Germline V gene lookup returns CDR1 LGHNA and CDR2 YNFKEQ. The CDR3 is 16 residues long. Deletions cut 0 bases from V and 0 bases from J, with 9 bases between. DNA for the CDR3: TGTGCCAGCAGCCAAGAGGGGGGGGCTAGCAATCAGCCCCAGCATTTT. It encodes CASSQEGGASNQPQHF.

This chain uses TRBV6-5 with TRBJ1-1, with 7 positions matching TRBD1. The trim removed 4 bases at V and 9 bases at J, leaving 5 bases unmatched. The germline V gene encodes CDR1 MNHEY and CDR2 SVGAGI. CDR3 length: 12 amino acids. In nucleotides, the CDR3 is TGTGCCAGCAGTTGGGGCAGGGGGAAAGCTTTCTTT. This codes for CASSWGRGKAFF.

The CDR3 region has the DNA TGTGCCAGCAGCGAAGATAAACAGGCTAACTATGGCTACACCTTC. It yields the protein CASSEDKQANYGYTF. The chain recombines TRBV21-1 with TRBJ1-2; the tabulated D call, TRBD1, remains unverified against the DNA. TRBV21-1 is a pseudogene locus. The CDR3 spans 15 residues.

The genes are TRBV28 and TRBJ2-7, with 8 bases fitting TRBD1. CDR1 is MDHEN, CDR2 SYDVKM, per germline. This CDR3 spans 14 amino acids. The junction had 9 bases not matched to a gene; V was cut back by 6 bases and J by 5 bases. The CDR3, as DNA: TGTGCCAGCAGATCACGACAGGGGAGCCACGAGCAGTACTTC. As protein: CASRSRQGSHEQYF. Looking up the rest from reference TRBV28 and TRBJ2-7 gives the full variable domain: DVKVTQSSRYLVKRTGEKVFLECVQDMDHENMFWYRQDPGLGLRLIYFSYDVKMKEKGDIPEGYSVSREKKERFSLILESASTNQTSMYLCASRSRQGSHEQYFGPGTRLTVT.

The V call is TRBV6-5, the J call TRBJ1-1; possible D gene TRBD1, 5 bases. The V and J ends lost 2 bases and 2 bases respectively, with 12 bases between them. Per germline, CDR1 MNHEY and CDR2 SVGAGI. This CDR3 spans 15 amino acids. The CDR3 sequence: CASSYAGHRNTEAFF. The CDR3 DNA sequence: TGTGCCAGCAGTTACGCCGGACATCGAAACACTGAAGCTTTCTTT.

The CDR3 spells CASSLDTVNYGYTF. The CDR3 region has the DNA TGCGCCAGCAGCTTGGACACAGTTAACTATGGCTACACCTTC. The chain joins TRBV5-1 to TRBJ1-2; D uncertain. The V end was cut by 0 bases, the J end by 1 base, with 7 bases between. Germline loops: CDR1 SGHRS, CDR2 YFSETQ. CDR3 length equals 14 residues.

The J gene is TRBJ2-5, the V gene TRBV30, with 13 positions matching TRBD2. CDR3 length: 14 residues. Germline CDR1 reads GTSNPN; CDR2 reads SVGIG (reference sequence). After removal of 2 bases from V and 6 bases from J, the junction contained 3 bases not matched to a gene. The CDR3 spells CAWSLLAGGQTQYF. For the CDR3, the DNA is TGTGCCTGGAGTCTACTAGCGGGAGGGCAGACCCAGTACTTC. Combining the CDR3 with reference TRBV30 and TRBJ2-5 gives the whole variable domain SQTIHQWPATLVQPVGSPLSLECTVEGTSNPNLYWYRQAAGRGLQLLFYSVGIGQISSEVPQNLSASRPQDRQFILSSKKLLLSDSGFYLCAWSLLAGGQTQYFGPGTRLLVL.

To note about this clone: Since no conserved phenylalanine or tryptophan closes the CDR3, a read error is the likely cause. The limits of the CDR3 on the DNA are not certain, so only TCRdb's listed CDR3 is given. The chain combines TRBV6-4 with TRBJ2-7; the table's D call, TRBD1, was not checked against the DNA. The CDR3 length is 10 residues, termini included. CDR1 and CDR2 from the germline V gene are MRHNA and SNTAGT. CDR3 in amino acids: CASSEWTGSR.

This clone has more than one count but fewer than ten. This chain links TRBV6-1 with TRBJ1-5; TRBD1 matches 7 bases. The CDR3 length is 12 residues. J gave up 5 bases and V 11 bases, and 6 bases lay outside the gene matches. Per germline, CDR1 MNHNS and CDR2 SASEGT. CDR3 in DNA: TGTGCCGCCGGGGACAGAGATCAGCCCCAGCATTTT. Translated, it gives CAAGDRDQPQHF.

The chain employs TRBV19 and TRBJ2-7, with 7 bases aligning to TRBD2. The CDR3 contains 13 residues. Trimming took 5 bases from V and 2 from J; bases not matched to a gene: 3. Germline-derived CDR1 and CDR2 are LNHDA and SQIVND (reference sequence). DNA of the CDR3: TGTGCCAGTAGTTCTGGGGGGGCCTACGAGCAGTACTTC. This encodes CASSSGGAYEQYF.

The chain recombines TRBV6-4 with TRBJ2-1, with D hard to call. The CDR3 loop spans 14 amino acids. Trimming cost V 0 bases and J 9 bases, with 12 bases left between them. Per the germline V gene, CDR1 is MRHNA and CDR2 is SNTAGT. CDR3 DNA sequence: TGTGCCAGCAGTGACTCGATGGGTAACAGTGAGCAGTTCTTC. It specifies CASSDSMGNSEQFF.

The chain recombines TRBV30 with TRBJ2-6; D is perhaps TRBD2 (6 bases). Germline V gene data show CDR1 as GTSNPN and CDR2 as SVGIG (reference sequence). The CDR3 contains 14 residues. V was trimmed by 0 bases and J by 15 bases, leaving 18 bases between them. CDR3 protein: CAWSVGPRGKGLTF. The CDR3 nucleotides are TGTGCCTGGAGTGTAGGGCCTCGGGGGAAGGGCCTGACTTTC.

V usage is TRBV27 and J usage is TRBJ1-1; D perhaps matches TRBD1 (5 bases). This CDR3 contains 15 residues. The V gene's germline CDR1 is MNHEY and CDR2 SMNVEV (reference sequence). V was shortened by 8 bases and J by 5 bases, with 21 bases between the two germline ends. The CDR3 loop is CASRRNQGGGTEAFF. In DNA form, the CDR3 reads TGTGCCAGCCGAAGAAACCAGGGCGGGGGGACTGAAGCTTTCTTT.

The J gene is TRBJ1-6, the V gene TRBV4-1, with TRBD1 matching over 7 bases. The germline gives CDR1 MGHRA, CDR2 YSYEKL. The junction had 10 bases not matched to a gene; V was cut back by 4 bases and J by 10 bases. This CDR3 is built from 15 residues. CDR3 in amino acids: CASSPSQGVSSPLHF. In nucleotides, the CDR3 is TGCGCCAGCAGCCCCAGCCAGGGGGTTAGCTCACCCCTCCACTTT.

The CDR3 sequence is CASSARTSGGEQYF. CDR3 coding DNA: TGTGCCAGCAGCGCCCGGACTAGCGGGGGCGAGCAGTACTTC. This sequence joins TRBV9 and TRBJ2-7; TRBD2 agrees at 13 bases. Germline loops: CDR1 SGDLS, CDR2 YYNGEE. V lost 3 bases, J lost 6 bases, and 3 bases stayed unmatched. The CDR3 has 14 residues.

This chain connects TRBV6-1 to TRBJ2-7; 10 positions match TRBD1. With 10 bases clipped from V and 5 bases from J, the junction kept 11 bases outside the gene matches. Germline V gene data show CDR1 as MNHNS and CDR2 as SASEGT. The CDR3 length is 14 residues. This chain's CDR3 is CATKRTGGPDEQYF. The CDR3 DNA follows: TGTGCCACGAAAAGGACAGGGGGACCCGACGAGCAGTACTTC.

This chain joins TRBV7-3 and TRBJ2-3; the D gene is possibly TRBD1 (6 bases). Trimming stripped 4 bases from V and 4 bases from J, with 18 bases between. CDR1 and CDR2 (germline): SGHTA, FQGTGA. The CDR3 consists of 16 residues. The DNA for the CDR3 is TGTGCCAGCAGCTCATCAGGGGTTTTAGGGGCAGATACGCAGTATTTT. Translating gives CASSSSGVLGADTQYF.

This clone was counted a single time. The genes are TRBV4-1 and TRBJ1-1; D is unresolved. The CDR3 is 16 amino acids. V was clipped by 4 bases and J by 2 bases, with 17 bases between them. CDR1 MGHRA and CDR2 YSYEKL come from the germline V gene. CDR3 coding DNA: TGCGCCAGCAGCCCAAGAGGGCTAAGAGGAAACACTGAAGCTTTCTTT. Translation gives CASSPRGLRGNTEAFF.

This clone was picked up a small number of times. The V call is TRBV2, the J call TRBJ2-2; 9 bases align to TRBD2. This CDR3 is 14 amino acids long. V was pared by 6 bases and J by 5 bases, with 4 bases of the junction left unmatched. Germline lookup yields CDR1 SNHLY and CDR2 FYNNEI. In DNA form, the CDR3 reads TGTGCCAGCAGAGGGACTAGCCTGACCGGGGAGCTGTTTTTT. Protein product: CASRGTSLTGELFF.

The chain has TRBV14 and TRBJ1-2; D remains ambiguous. This CDR3 spans 16 amino acids. V was clipped by 0 bases and J by 4 bases, with 15 bases between them. Germline assignment: CDR1 SGHDN and CDR2 FVKESK. DNA of the CDR3: TGTGCCAGCAGCCAAGACCCCGTCGCGGATTTCTATGGCTACACCTTC. It is translated as CASSQDPVADFYGYTF.

The chain employs TRBV6-1 and TRBJ1-2; possibly TRBD1 for D (5 bases). V gave up 3 bases and J gave up 1 base, with 18 bases separating them. CDR3 size: 17 residues. Germline CDR1 MNHNS, CDR2 SASEGT. DNA of the CDR3: TGTGCCAGCAGTGATATAGGTCGCAGGGCCATTAACTATGGCTACACCTTC. Residues: CASSDIGRRAINYGYTF.

The V and J genes are TRBV19 and TRBJ1-2, with a possible D match to TRBD1 (5 bases). CDR3 length: 15 residues. Trimming took off 3 bases at V and 6 bases at J, with 17 bases between the two ends. Germline CDR1 is LNHDA and CDR2 is SQIVND (reference sequence). CDR3 nucleotide sequence: TGTGCCAGTAGTATTCGTTATGGGGCCCGGGATGGCTACACCTTC. It codes for CASSIRYGARDGYTF. Drawing the rest from reference TRBV19 and TRBJ1-2, the complete variable domain is DGGITQSPKYLFRKEGQNVTLSCEQNLNHDAMYWYRQDPGQGLRLIYYSQIVNDFQKGDIAEGYSVSREKKESFPLTVTSAQKNPTAFYLCASSIRYGARDGYTFGSGTRLTVV.